Each of the 20 T cell receptor beta chains below was sequenced from the same sample in a study of T cell responses to AZD1222 COVID-19 vaccine. Some clones are missing from TCRdb's copy, which holds only in-frame ones; the method was immunoSEQ multiplex PCR. The data show approximately 150,000 clones, approximately 90% seen once. Material: peripheral blood, obtained 28 days after the second dose of the MenACWY control vaccine. Receptors were obtained from an adult who received the MenACWY meningococcal vaccine as a control.

V is TRBV7-6 and J is TRBJ2-7; 10 bases are shared with TRBD2. Germline CDR1 SGHVS, CDR2 FNYEAQ. With 5 bases clipped from V and 0 bases from J, the junction kept 13 bases outside the gene matches. The CDR3 loop spans 18 amino acids. This chain's CDR3 is CASSPFAPTSGYSYEQYF. CDR3 bases: TGTGCCAGCAGCCCCTTCGCCCCGACTAGCGGGTACTCCTACGAGCAGTACTTC.

The chain uses TRBV2 and TRBJ1-1; D unclear. The V gene lost 4 bases and the J gene lost 7 bases, with 7 bases spanning the gap. CDR3 length: 11 residues. Germline lookup yields CDR1 SNHLY and CDR2 FYNNEI. CDR3 coding DNA: TGTGCCAGCAGTGTAACCTATGAAGCTTTCTTT. Amino acids: CASSVTYEAFF.

Of note for this clone: A read error may account for a junction end that differs from germline. This sequence joins TRBV2 and TRBJ1-1; 7 bases line up with TRBD1. CDR1 SNHLY and CDR2 FYNNEI come from the germline V gene. The CDR3 consists of 12 residues. This CDR3 is CASSGDSTQAFF. The CDR3 DNA sequence: TGTGCCAGCAGTGGGGACAGCACTCAAGCTTTCTTT.

The chain couples TRBV6-2 or TRBV6-3 to TRBJ2-1, with 14 bases that match TRBD2. V shed 2 bases and J 7 bases; nucleotides not matched to a gene: 4. The germline V gene has CDR1 MNHEY and CDR2 SVGEGT. CDR3 size: 16 residues. The CDR3 spells CASSYLGLAGANEQFF. The CDR3 DNA is TGTGCCAGCAGTTACCTGGGACTAGCGGGAGCAAATGAGCAGTTCTTC.

The chain couples TRBV9 to TRBJ2-3, with D hard to call. CDR1 is SGDLS, CDR2 YYNGEE, per germline. Trimming removed 0 bases at V and 2 bases at J, with 7 bases between. This CDR3 has 14 amino acids. CDR3 sequence reads: CASSVVSVTDTQYF. CDR3 in DNA: TGTGCCAGCAGCGTAGTTTCCGTCACAGATACGCAGTATTTT.

This clone was recorded once. This rearrangement joins TRBV28 to TRBJ1-5; 10 nucleotides line up with TRBD1. V shed 11 bases and J 5 bases; nucleotides not matched to a gene: 6. Germline CDR1 reads MDHEN; CDR2 reads SYDVKM. CDR3 length: 13 amino acids. Written as DNA, the CDR3 is TGTGCCGGACAGGGGGGGTCTCATCAGCCCCAGCATTTT. This translates into CAGQGGSHQPQHF.

The V and J genes are TRBV5-8 and TRBJ2-1, with TRBD2 identical over 7 bases. CDR3 length: 16 residues. Germline V gene sequence: CDR1 SGHTS, CDR2 YDEGEE. J lost 3 bases, V lost 0 bases, and 6 bases had no gene match. For the CDR3, the DNA is TGTGCCAGCAGCTTGGCCTACTCTAGCGGCTACAATGAGCAGTTCTTC. Its translation: CASSLAYSSGYNEQFF.

The chain joins TRBV11-2 to TRBJ1-5; no clear D gene. V was shortened by 5 bases and J by 7 bases, with 12 bases between the two germline ends. CDR3 length: 13 amino acids. Germline assignment: CDR1 SGHAT and CDR2 FQNNGV. The CDR3 reads CASSLGPRQPQHF. For the CDR3, the DNA is TGTGCCAGCAGCCTGGGTCCCCGCCAGCCCCAGCATTTT.

There are a few counts of this clone. V is TRBV5-1 and J is TRBJ1-3; D gene uncertain. The ends were cut back, 0 bases at V and 2 bases at J, with 9 bases in the middle. Germline CDR1 and CDR2: SGHRS and YFSETQ. The CDR3 has 15 residues. This CDR3 reads CASSLDSLPGNTIYF. CDR3 in DNA: TGCGCCAGCAGCTTGGATTCCCTGCCTGGAAACACCATATATTTT.

This clone occurred once. This chain links TRBV9 with TRBJ2-5; 8 nucleotides match TRBD2. The CDR3 sequence is 14 residues long. Looked up from germline, CDR1 is SGDLS and CDR2 is YYNGEE. V shed 0 bases, J shed 4 bases, and the junction held 2 bases outside the gene matches. CDR3: CASSVAGGGETQYF. For the CDR3, the DNA is TGTGCCAGCAGCGTAGCGGGAGGGGGAGAGACCCAGTACTTC.

CDR3 loop: CASSPPGLPGEQFF. The CDR3 coding sequence is TGTGCCAGCAGTCCACCGGGGCTCCCAGGGGAGCAGTTCTTC. The chain has TRBV27 and TRBJ2-1; the D call may be TRBD1 or TRBD2 (5 bases each). In germline, CDR1 is MNHEY, CDR2 SMNVEV (reference sequence). Trimming stripped 5 bases from V and 10 bases from J, with 18 bases between. This CDR3 has 14 amino acids.

This chain connects TRBV6-5 to TRBJ1-1; D unresolved. The length of the CDR3 is 15 residues. V was clipped by 4 bases and J by 5 bases, with 17 bases between them. Germline V gene data show CDR1 as MNHEY and CDR2 as SVGAGI. CDR3 sequence: CASSWLAQVDTEAFF. DNA of the CDR3: TGTGCCAGCAGTTGGCTTGCGCAGGTTGATACTGAAGCTTTCTTT.

The table lists this clone with a few counts. CDR3 bases: TGTGCCACCAGTGAGGGGACAGGGTACAATGAGCAGTTCTTC. Amino acids: CATSEGTGYNEQFF. The V call is TRBV24-1, the J call TRBJ2-1, with 9 positions matching TRBD1. V shed 4 bases, J shed 4 bases, and the junction held 1 base outside the gene matches. The CDR3 is 14 amino acids. The germline V gene has CDR1 KGHDR and CDR2 SFDVKD.

This chain joins TRBV20-1 and TRBJ1-2; unclear D gene. Trimming removed 4 bases from V and 6 bases from J, with 9 bases in between. CDR1 is DFQATT, CDR2 SNEGSKA, per germline (reference sequence). This CDR3 has 11 amino acids. The CDR3 coding sequence is TGCAGTGCTACCGATTTGGATGGCTACACCTTC. The encoded protein is CSATDLDGYTF.

The chain has TRBV4-3 and TRBJ1-6, with TRBD1 identical over 7 bases. There are 17 residues in the CDR3. Unmatched junction bases numbered 7, after V lost 0 bases and J lost 5 bases. The germline CDR1 and CDR2 sequences are LGHNA and YSLEER. CDR3 DNA sequence: TGCGCCAGCAGCCAAGATCGAGGGGACAGAAATAATTCACCCCTCCACTTT. This codes for CASSQDRGDRNNSPLHF.

The genes are TRBV5-6 and TRBJ2-7; no clear D gene. Germline V gives CDR1 SGHDT, CDR2 YYEEEE. This CDR3 spans 12 amino acids. V gave up 3 bases and J gave up 3 bases, with 7 bases separating them. CDR3 loop: CASSYTVYEQYF. The CDR3 coding sequence is TGTGCCAGCAGCTACACAGTCTACGAGCAGTACTTC.

V is TRBV28 and J is TRBJ1-1; D might be TRBD1 (6 bases). Germline-derived CDR1 and CDR2 are MDHEN and SYDVKM. Trimming left V 3 bases short and J 0 bases short, with 14 bases between. This CDR3 has 16 amino acids. The CDR3: CASSLGAEGVNTEAFF. CDR3 nucleotide sequence: TGTGCCAGCAGTTTGGGGGCGGAGGGGGTGAACACTGAAGCTTTCTTT.

V usage is TRBV4-2 and J usage is TRBJ2-7; D is unresolved. This CDR3 region has 17 residues. Per germline, CDR1 LGHNA and CDR2 YNFKEQ. With 2 bases removed from V and 2 bases from J, the gap between germline ends came to 19 bases. As DNA, the CDR3 is TGTGCCAGCAGCCAACTGACGACGGCCTCAAGACCCTACGAGCAGTACTTC. Its protein product is CASSQLTTASRPYEQYF.

This CDR3 reads CASSQEFTGTSGRGGSKNIQYF. DNA for the CDR3: TGCGCCAGCAGCCAAGAGTTTACCGGGACTAGCGGGAGGGGGGGATCCAAAAACATTCAGTACTTC. The V and J genes are TRBV4-1 and TRBJ2-4, with 16 bases aligning to TRBD2. The CDR3 has 22 residues. Germline V gene lookup returns CDR1 MGHRA and CDR2 YSYEKL. The V gene end was trimmed by 0 bases and the J gene end by 2 bases; junction bases not matched to a gene: 13.

The rearrangement uses TRBV11-3 and TRBJ2-1; D uncertain. This CDR3 comprises 14 residues. Germline V gives CDR1 SGHNT, CDR2 YENEEA. V was cut by 0 bases and J by 6 bases, with 9 bases left in between. This CDR3 reads CASSLEFRSNEQFF. CDR3 DNA sequence: TGTGCCAGCAGCTTAGAGTTTCGGAGCAATGAGCAGTTCTTC.